This paragraph covers one T cell receptor (beta chain) sequence. The target antigen is unknown. Here immunoSEQ multiplex PCR was the method, and the copy in TCRdb shows in-frame clones only, minus some. The sample has about 140,000 clones, roughly 89% seen once. This record comes from a study of T cell responses to AZD1222 COVID-19 vaccine. Study conclusions and caveats: Spike-spanning, vaccine-associated CD4 TCRs were dominant at 160-218 and 743-854. None of the repertoires were sampled until the peak T cell response had passed. Baseline testing showed seropositivity in only six AZD1222 recipients. Elevations in Spike-specific TCR breadth and depth followed administration of two AZD1222 doses.

V was clipped by 5 bases and J by 6 bases, with 20 bases between them. CDR1 and CDR2 from the germline V gene are MGHDK and SYGVNS. This CDR3 contains 15 residues. This sequence was found in an adult in good health. The rearrangement joins TRBV25-1 to TRBJ2-7, with a tentative D call TRBD1 (5 bases). Sequenced here: peripheral blood, sampled on day 0 of AZD1222 vaccination. The CDR3, as DNA: TGTGCCAGCAGTCCCCCCGCCAGGGTTAGGTCCGAGCAGTACTTC. Its protein product is CASSPPARVRSEQYF.